The 2 T cell receptor beta chains presented below share a single source sample, sequenced in a study of radiotherapy plus CTLA-4 blockade in lung cancer. Using immunoSEQ multiplex PCR, the repertoire was profiled, and TCRdb retains in-frame clones only, with some absent. The profile shows about 86,000 clones, roughly 87% of them singletons. Source: peripheral blood, taken from a patient treated with radiotherapy plus ipilimumab. Receptors originate from a human donor with non-small cell lung cancer who had stable disease on radiotherapy plus ipilimumab.

The CDR3 sequence is CASSVTWGTGGASEQFF. Written as DNA, the CDR3 is TGTGCCAGCAGCGTAACCTGGGGAACTGGGGGGGCGTCCGAGCAGTTCTTC. The V call is TRBV9, the J call TRBJ2-1; possibly TRBD2 for D (7 bases). Germline CDR1 and CDR2: SGDLS and YYNGEE. V was cut by 1 base and J by 10 bases, with 24 bases left in between. CDR3 length equals 17 residues.

The V call is TRBV5-1, the J call TRBJ1-2; the match to TRBD1 covers 9 bases. CDR1 is SGHRS and CDR2 is YFSETQ in the germline V gene. CDR3 length equals 14 residues. V shed 4 bases, J shed 8 bases, and the junction held 9 bases outside the gene matches. The CDR3 sequence: CASSVSQGAGGYTF. The CDR3 coding sequence is TGCGCCAGCAGCGTATCACAGGGGGCTGGGGGCTACACCTTC.